The source of this T cell receptor beta chain is a study of blood T cell repertoires in COVID-19. Study context: COVID-19 samples from acute and convalescent phases originated in the United States, Italy and Spain.

Generated by immunoSEQ multiplex PCR, the TCRdb table keeps only in-frame clones and is missing some. This repertoire shows some 130,000 clones, 86% found once; its top ten account for roughly 3.9%. Trimming cost V 4 bases and J 3 bases; bases outside gene matches: 4. Germline V CDR1 and CDR2: SGHRS, YFSETQ. The CDR3 runs 14 residues. Material for sequencing was PBMCs or T cells enriched from blood (not recorded which). This sequence joins TRBV5-1 and TRBJ2-1; TRBD1 matches 7 bases. The TCR sequence derives from a man aged 50 to 59 who had recovered from COVID-19. CDR3 amino acids: CASSLDRNYNEQFF. CDR3 sequence (DNA): TGCGCCAGCAGCCTGGACAGGAACTACAATGAGCAGTTCTTC.